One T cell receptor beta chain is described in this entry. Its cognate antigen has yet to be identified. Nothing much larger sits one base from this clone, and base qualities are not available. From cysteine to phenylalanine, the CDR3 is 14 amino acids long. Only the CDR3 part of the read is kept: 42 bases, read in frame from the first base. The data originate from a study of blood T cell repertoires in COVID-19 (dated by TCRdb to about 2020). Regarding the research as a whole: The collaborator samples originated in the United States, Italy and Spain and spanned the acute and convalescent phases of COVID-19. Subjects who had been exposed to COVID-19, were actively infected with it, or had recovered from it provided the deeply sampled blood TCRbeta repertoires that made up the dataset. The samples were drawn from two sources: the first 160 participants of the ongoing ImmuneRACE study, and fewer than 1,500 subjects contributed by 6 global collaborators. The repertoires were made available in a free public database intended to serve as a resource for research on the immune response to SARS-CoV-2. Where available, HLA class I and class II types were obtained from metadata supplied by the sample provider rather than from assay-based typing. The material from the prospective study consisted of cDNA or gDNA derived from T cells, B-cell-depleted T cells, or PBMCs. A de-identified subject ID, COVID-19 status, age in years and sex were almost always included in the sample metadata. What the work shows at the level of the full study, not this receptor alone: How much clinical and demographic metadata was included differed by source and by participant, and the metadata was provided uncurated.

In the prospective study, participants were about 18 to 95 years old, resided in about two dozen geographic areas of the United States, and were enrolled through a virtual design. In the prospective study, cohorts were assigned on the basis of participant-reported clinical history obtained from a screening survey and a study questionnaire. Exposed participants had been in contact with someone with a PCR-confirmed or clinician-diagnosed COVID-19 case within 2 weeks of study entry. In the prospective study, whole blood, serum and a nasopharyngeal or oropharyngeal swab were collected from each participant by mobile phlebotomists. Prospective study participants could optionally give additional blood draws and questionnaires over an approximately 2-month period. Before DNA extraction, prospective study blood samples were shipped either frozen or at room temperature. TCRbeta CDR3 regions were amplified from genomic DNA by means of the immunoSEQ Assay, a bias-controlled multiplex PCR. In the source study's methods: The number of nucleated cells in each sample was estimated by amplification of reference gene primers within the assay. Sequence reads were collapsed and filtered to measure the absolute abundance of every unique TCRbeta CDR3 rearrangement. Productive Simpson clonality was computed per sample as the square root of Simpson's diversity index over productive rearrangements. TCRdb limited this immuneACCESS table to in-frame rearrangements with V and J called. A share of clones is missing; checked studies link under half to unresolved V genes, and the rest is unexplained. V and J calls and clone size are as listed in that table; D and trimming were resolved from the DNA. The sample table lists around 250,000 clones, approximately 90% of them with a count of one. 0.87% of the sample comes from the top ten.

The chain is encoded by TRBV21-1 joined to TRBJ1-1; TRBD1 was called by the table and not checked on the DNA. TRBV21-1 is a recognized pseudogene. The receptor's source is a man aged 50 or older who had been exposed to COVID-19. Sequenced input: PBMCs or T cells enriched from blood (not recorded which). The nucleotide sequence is TGTGCCAGCAGCAGGACAGCAATGAACACTGAAGCTTTCTTT. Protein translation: CASSRTAMNTEAFF.